Shown below are 31 T cell receptor beta chains from a single sample sequenced in a study of beta chain features in type 1 diabetes. Sequencing targeted expressed TCRB transcripts, as all isolated RNA had been reverse transcribed. Sequenced by immunoSEQ multiplex PCR; TCRdb stores in-frame clones only, minus some. The sample includes hundreds of thousands of clones, about 30% of them seen just once. The specimen sequenced was naive CD4+ T cells from blood. The receptors were sampled from a man between 18 and 29 years old in good health.

The chain links TRBV30 to TRBJ1-1, with D unclear. The CDR3 runs to 13 residues. V lost 2 bases to trimming and J lost 8 bases, with 15 bases between them. Germline V gives CDR1 GTSNPN, CDR2 SVGIG (reference sequence). CDR3 protein: CAWSTYGRGEAFF. The CDR3 DNA is TGTGCCTGGAGTACCTACGGAAGAGGGGAAGCTTTCTTT.

This clone was detected a few times. CDR3 amino acids: CASSVLQGGEQFF. In DNA form, the CDR3 reads TGTGCCAGCAGTGTCCTACAGGGGGGAGAGCAGTTCTTC. This sequence joins TRBV25-1 and TRBJ2-1; 8 positions agree with TRBD1. Germline trimming cut 4 bases from V and 10 bases from J; bases unmatched to any gene: 6. The germline CDR1 and CDR2 sequences are MGHDK and SYGVNS. The CDR3 has 13 residues.

A note on this clone: A read error is possible here, since a much larger clone lies one base away. The chain couples TRBV11-1 to TRBJ2-5; no clear D. Germline V gene data show CDR1 as SGHAT and CDR2 as FQDESV (reference sequence). V lost 0 bases, J lost 4 bases, and 0 bases lay in between. This CDR3 has 11 amino acids. The CDR3 region is CASSLAETQYF. CDR3 coding DNA: TGTGCCAGCAGCTTAGCAGAGACCCAGTACTTC.

There are a few counts of this clone. The rearrangement uses TRBV7-2 and TRBJ2-7; D unclear. Germline V gene lookup returns CDR1 SGHTA and CDR2 FQGNSA. This CDR3 has 14 amino acids. The V gene lost 1 base and the J gene lost 3 bases, with 10 bases spanning the gap. The CDR3 loop reads CASSLVGTDYEQYF. The CDR3 DNA reads TGTGCCAGCAGCTTAGTAGGAACAGACTACGAGCAGTACTTC.

V and J are TRBV15 and TRBJ2-6; tentative D call: TRBD1 (6 bases). Germline CDR1 is LNHNV and CDR2 is YYDKDF (reference sequence). The CDR3 runs to 17 residues. V lost 0 bases, J lost 1 base, and 10 bases lay in between. CDR3 sequence reads: CATSREITGSGANVLTF. Written as DNA, the CDR3 is TGTGCCACCAGCAGAGAAATCACAGGGTCTGGGGCCAACGTCCTGACTTTC.

The rearrangement links TRBV9 to TRBJ2-3, with D possibly being TRBD1 (6 bases). The CDR3 covers 18 residues. With 3 bases removed from V and 0 bases from J, the gap between germline ends came to 20 bases. Germline CDR1 is SGDLS and CDR2 is YYNGEE. The CDR3 sequence: CASSADRYWTGSTDTQYF. The CDR3 DNA is TGTGCCAGCAGCGCTGACAGGTACTGGACTGGGAGCACAGATACGCAGTATTTT.

V is TRBV6-1 and J is TRBJ2-5; D tentatively fits TRBD1 or TRBD2 (6 bases each). Trimming removed 5 bases from V and 2 bases from J, with 15 bases in between. The CDR3 is 15 amino acids. Germline V gene sequence: CDR1 MNHNS, CDR2 SASEGT. CDR3 residues: CASSKGRGQQETQYF. DNA for the CDR3: TGTGCCAGCAGTAAAGGCCGGGGGCAGCAAGAGACCCAGTACTTC.

The rearrangement uses TRBV1 and TRBJ2-4; TRBD2 is the table's D call and was not checked against the DNA. TRBV1 is assigned pseudogene status. The CDR3 has 11 amino acids. Here the CDR3 DNA reads TGCACCAGCAGCCAGAGGAGACCCAGACCCTTC. This sequence encodes CTSSQRRPRPF.

The rearrangement joins TRBV7-2 to TRBJ2-3; no firm D call. The germline gives CDR1 SGHTA, CDR2 FQGNSA. CDR3 length: 14 residues. V lost 5 bases to trimming and J lost 5 bases, with 14 bases between them. DNA for the CDR3: TGTGCCAGCAGCCTCACCCCCCCTCTAGATACGCAGTATTTT. This sequence encodes CASSLTPPLDTQYF. Supplemented by reference TRBV7-2 and TRBJ2-3, the full variable domain reads GAGVSQSPSNKVTEKGKDVELRCDPISGHTALYWYRQSLGQGLEFLIYFQGNSAPDKSGLPSDRFSAERTGGSVSTLTIQRTQQEDSAVYLCASSLTPPLDTQYFGPGTRLTVL.

This chain links TRBV14 with TRBJ2-1, with TRBD2 matching over 14 bases. Germline V gives CDR1 SGHDN, CDR2 FVKESK. After removal of 0 bases from V and 14 bases from J, the junction contained 9 bases not matched to a gene. The CDR3 has 16 residues. The CDR3 coding sequence is TGTGCCAGCAGCCAAGATCTCACGACTAGCGGGAGGGCCAAGTTCTTC. Residues: CASSQDLTTSGRAKFF.

The sample holds a few counts of this clone. CDR3 sequence reads: CAWRGRAATLTNEKLFF. The CDR3 DNA is TGTGCCTGGAGGGGCAGGGCAGCGACGTTAACTAATGAAAAACTGTTTTTT. The J gene is TRBJ1-4, the V gene TRBV30, with a tentative D call TRBD1 (5 bases). The CDR3 extends over 17 amino acids. The germline V gene encodes CDR1 GTSNPN and CDR2 SVGIG (reference sequence). Trimming shortened V by 3 bases and J by 1 base, and 18 bases separated the two germline ends.

The V and J genes are TRBV7-2 and TRBJ2-2; D remains ambiguous. The CDR3 has 15 amino acids. Germline CDR1 and CDR2: SGHTA and FQGNSA. Trimming took 6 bases from V and 3 from J, leaving 14 bases between them. CDR3 sequence (DNA): TGTGCCAGCAGATTGGGTGCAGGATACACCGGGGAGCTGTTTTTT. Protein product: CASRLGAGYTGELFF.

The sample holds a few counts of this clone. The chain combines TRBV9 with TRBJ2-1; 10 bases match TRBD2. CDR3 size: 15 residues. The germline CDR1 and CDR2 sequences are SGDLS and YYNGEE. The junction had 8 bases not matched to a gene; V was cut back by 0 bases and J by 11 bases. In DNA, the CDR3 is TGTGCCAGCAGCGTAGCTCGCACTAGCGGGGTCCAGCAGTTCTTC. This gives the protein CASSVARTSGVQQFF.

The chain links TRBV4-1 to TRBJ2-7; 9 nucleotides agree with TRBD2. Per germline, CDR1 MGHRA and CDR2 YSYEKL. The CDR3 is 15 residues long. The ends lost 2 bases at V and 4 bases at J; junction bases unmatched: 6. CDR3 residues: CASSQISGRGYEQYF. As DNA, the CDR3 is TGCGCCAGCAGCCAAATTAGCGGGAGAGGGTACGAGCAGTACTTC.

Only a few counts were recorded for this clone. This chain joins TRBV9 and TRBJ2-7; 7 positions match TRBD1. With 0 bases clipped from V and 2 bases from J, the junction kept 2 bases outside the gene matches. This CDR3 spans 14 amino acids. From germline, CDR1 is SGDLS and CDR2 YYNGEE. CDR3 region: CASSVATGPYEQYF. CDR3 coding DNA: TGTGCCAGCAGCGTAGCGACAGGGCCCTACGAGCAGTACTTC.

The V call is TRBV18, the J call TRBJ1-5, with D possibly being TRBD1 (6 bases). Trimming cost V 5 bases and J 6 bases, with 11 bases left between them. Germline V gives CDR1 KGHSH, CDR2 LQKENI. The CDR3 loop spans 13 amino acids. As DNA, the CDR3 is TGTGCCAGCTCATCGGGGGCAGGTCAGCCCCAGCATTTT. Its protein product is CASSSGAGQPQHF.

Comment on this clone: This CDR3 is also generated by other DNA sequences in the sample. V and J are TRBV30 and TRBJ2-3; D ambiguous. Between the trimmed V and J ends, which lost 4 bases and 0 bases, there was a span of 2 bases. The CDR3 is made up of 11 amino acids. Germline V gives CDR1 GTSNPN, CDR2 SVGIG (reference sequence). CDR3 DNA: TGTGCCTGGACCAGCACAGATACGCAGTATTTT. Protein sequence: CAWTSTDTQYF.

This clone was seen once. The chain uses TRBV6-1 and TRBJ2-3, with no clear D. The V gene lost 1 base and the J gene lost 5 bases, with 13 bases spanning the gap. The CDR3 is 15 residues long. CDR1 MNHNS and CDR2 SASEGT come from the germline V gene. CDR3 protein: CASSEGLAVGDTQYF. CDR3 DNA: TGTGCCAGCAGTGAAGGCTTGGCAGTGGGAGATACGCAGTATTTT.

The chain couples TRBV4-2 to TRBJ2-6, with TRBD1 matching over 8 bases. Germline loops: CDR1 LGHNA, CDR2 YNFKEQ. The ends lost 4 bases at V and 0 bases at J; junction bases unmatched: 14. The CDR3 length is 20 residues. The DNA for the CDR3 is TGTGCCAGCAGCCTCAATTCCCCGGGACAGGTCGACTCTGGGGCCAACGTCCTGACTTTC. Translating gives CASSLNSPGQVDSGANVLTF.

This clone has more than one count but fewer than ten. The rearrangement joins TRBV7-2 to TRBJ1-5; the match to TRBD1 covers 9 bases. Losses at the gene ends were 3 bases for V and 4 bases for J; bases not matched to a gene: 7. The germline V gene encodes CDR1 SGHTA and CDR2 FQGNSA. This CDR3 is built from 16 residues. The CDR3 DNA sequence: TGTGCCAGCAGCTTCGGACAGGGGAGTCGGAATCAGCCCCAGCATTTT. Residues: CASSFGQGSRNQPQHF.

The J gene is TRBJ2-3, the V gene TRBV9; 7 nucleotides agree with TRBD1. V shed 4 bases, J shed 4 bases, and the junction held 12 bases outside the gene matches. Germline V gene sequence: CDR1 SGDLS, CDR2 YYNGEE. This CDR3 is built from 16 residues. The DNA for the CDR3 is TGTGCCAGCAGCTCGATGACAGGGAAGGAGGCAGATACGCAGTATTTT. This translates into CASSSMTGKEADTQYF.

This sequence joins TRBV29-1 and TRBJ1-5; D not certain. The CDR3 consists of 14 residues. Trimming removed 6 bases from V and 1 base from J, with 13 bases in between. The germline CDR1 and CDR2 sequences are SQVTM and ANQGSEA. CDR3 loop: CSVTRTLSNQPQHF. In DNA, the CDR3 is TGCAGCGTCACGCGGACGTTGAGCAATCAGCCCCAGCATTTT. The full variable domain, its missing parts supplied by reference TRBV29-1 and TRBJ1-5, is SAVISQKPSRDICQRGTSLTIQCQVDSQVTMMFWYRQQPGQSLTLIATANQGSEATYESGFVIDKFPISRPNLTFSTLTVSNMSPEDSSIYLCSVTRTLSNQPQHFGDGTRLSIL.

This chain uses TRBV7-9 with TRBJ1-2; D is unresolved. The germline gives CDR1 SEHNR, CDR2 FQNEAQ (reference sequence). CDR3 length equals 13 residues. Between the trimmed V and J ends, which lost 3 bases and 5 bases, there was a span of 10 bases. CDR3 sequence (DNA): TGTGCCAGCAGCTTGCGGGGTATATATGGCTACACCTTC. This encodes CASSLRGIYGYTF.

The rearrangement joins TRBV7-2 to TRBJ2-4, with a tentative D call TRBD2 (6 bases). This CDR3 spans 15 amino acids. V was trimmed by 6 bases and J by 3 bases, leaving 15 bases between them. Germline CDR1 is SGHTA and CDR2 is FQGNSA. The CDR3 nucleotides read TGTGCCAGCAGGTTCGGAGGGGCTGGCAAAAACATTCAGTACTTC. This sequence encodes CASRFGGAGKNIQYF.

The chain uses TRBV4-3 and TRBJ1-4, with D possibly being TRBD1 (5 bases). V was trimmed by 1 base and J by 7 bases, leaving 19 bases between them. Germline CDR1 LGHNA, CDR2 YSLEER. The CDR3 has 17 amino acids. The DNA of the CDR3 is TGCGCCAGCAGCCAAGTCTCACAGGCCCTTCGAGGTGAAAAACTGTTTTTT. The encoded protein is CASSQVSQALRGEKLFF.

This chain uses TRBV30 with TRBJ1-1; 10 bases fit TRBD1. CDR1 GTSNPN and CDR2 SVGIG come from the germline V gene (reference sequence). This CDR3 has 13 amino acids. V shed 6 bases, J shed 7 bases, and the junction held 8 bases outside the gene matches. This CDR3 reads CACKDRGQNEAFF. CDR3 DNA: TGTGCCTGTAAAGACAGGGGGCAAAATGAAGCTTTCTTT.

This chain uses TRBV23-1 with TRBJ2-7; D is perhaps TRBD1 (6 bases). TRBV23-1 belongs to the ORF category, with a function that is uncertain. This CDR3 spans 15 amino acids. V was shortened by 0 bases and J by 2 bases, with 11 bases between the two germline ends. CDR3 nucleotides: TGCGCCAGCAGTCAATCCCCCAGGGGTCCCTACGAGCAGTACTTC. It yields the protein CASSQSPRGPYEQYF.

This clone was counted a few times. This rearrangement joins TRBV2 to TRBJ2-3; D is perhaps TRBD2 (6 bases). The CDR3 covers 14 residues. V gave up 3 bases and J gave up 1 base, with 8 bases separating them. CDR1 is SNHLY, CDR2 FYNNEI, per germline. DNA of the CDR3: TGTGCCAGCAGTGACAGGGAGGGCACAGATACGCAGTATTTT. It encodes CASSDREGTDTQYF.

This rearrangement joins TRBV5-6 to TRBJ1-2, with D possibly being TRBD1 (6 bases). The CDR3 spans 13 residues. Trimming removed 0 bases at V and 5 bases at J, with 8 bases between. Germline V gives CDR1 SGHDT, CDR2 YYEEEE. The CDR3 reads CASSLVQGYGYTF. Here the CDR3 DNA reads TGTGCCAGCAGCTTGGTCCAGGGGTATGGCTACACCTTC.

This clone has more than one count but fewer than ten. V gene TRBV7-2 combines with J gene TRBJ2-5, with D unclear. Germline V gene sequence: CDR1 SGHTA, CDR2 FQGNSA. Trimming shortened V by 2 bases and J by 5 bases, and 9 bases separated the two germline ends. The CDR3 has 13 amino acids. The CDR3 loop is CASSLLFGETQYF. The CDR3 coding sequence is TGTGCCAGCAGCTTATTATTCGGGGAGACCCAGTACTTC.

This clone appeared a few times. The chain's CDR3 is CSAPGQSGDYGYTF. The CDR3 DNA reads as TGCAGCGCCCCCGGACAGAGTGGGGACTATGGCTACACCTTC. This chain links TRBV29-1 with TRBJ1-2, with D tentatively TRBD1 (6 bases). The V and J ends lost 7 bases and 3 bases respectively, with 18 bases between them. CDR1 is SQVTM, CDR2 ANQGSEA, per germline. CDR3 size: 14 residues.